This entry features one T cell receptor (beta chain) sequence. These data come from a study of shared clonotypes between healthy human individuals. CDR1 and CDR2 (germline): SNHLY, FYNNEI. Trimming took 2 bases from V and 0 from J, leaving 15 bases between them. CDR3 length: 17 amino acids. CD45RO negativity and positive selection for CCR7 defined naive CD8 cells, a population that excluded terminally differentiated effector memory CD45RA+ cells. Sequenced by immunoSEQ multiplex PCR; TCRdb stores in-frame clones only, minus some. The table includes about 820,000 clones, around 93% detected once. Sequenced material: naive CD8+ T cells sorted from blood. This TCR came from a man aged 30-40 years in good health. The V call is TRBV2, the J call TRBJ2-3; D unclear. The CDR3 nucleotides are TGTGCCAGCAGTGAACCGGTGGGTATAATTAGCACAGATACGCAGTATTTT. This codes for CASSEPVGIISTDTQYF.